Listed below are T cell receptor beta chains from one sample, sequenced in a study of blood T cell repertoires in COVID-19. The assay was immunoSEQ multiplex PCR, and TCRdb's table has in-frame clones only and misses some. Among 150,000 to 200,000 clones listed, 70% to 90% were seen once. Source material: peripheral blood. Receptors originate from a human donor in a cohort sampled during active COVID-19. CDR3s leave out the opening cysteine and the closing phenylalanine or tryptophan. D genes are given only for firm matches.

d_call	v_call	j_call	cdr3_aa
TRBD2	TRBV7-2	TRBJ2-4	ASSLEASGGLAKNIQY
-	TRBV18	TRBJ2-5	ASSPSTVETQY
-	TRBV27	TRBJ2-5	ASSLRAGFVQETQY
-	TRBV5-1	TRBJ2-5	ASSLSGEETQY
TRBD2	TRBV6-1	TRBJ2-7	ASSEGTSGTLEQY
TRBD1	TRBV5-1	TRBJ2-7	ASSLSGTGLHEQY
-	TRBV6-6	TRBJ2-7	ASSYTGGGTGEQY
TRBD1	TRBV7-2	TRBJ2-7	ASSAPQGAYEQY
-	TRBV10-3	TRBJ1-6	AISVGGSSYNSPLH
TRBD1	TRBV10-2	TRBJ2-7	ASSSRGYEQY